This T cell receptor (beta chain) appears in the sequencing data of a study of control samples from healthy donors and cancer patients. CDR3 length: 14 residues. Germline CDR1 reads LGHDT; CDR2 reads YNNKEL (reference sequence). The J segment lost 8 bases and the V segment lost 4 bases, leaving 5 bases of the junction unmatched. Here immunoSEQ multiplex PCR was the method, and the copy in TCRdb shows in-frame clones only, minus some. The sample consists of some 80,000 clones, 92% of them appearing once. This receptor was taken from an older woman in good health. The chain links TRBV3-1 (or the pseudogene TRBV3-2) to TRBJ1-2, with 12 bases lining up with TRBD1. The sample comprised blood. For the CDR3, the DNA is TGTGCCAGCAGCCTTTCCGGGACAGGGGGCGGCTACACCTTC. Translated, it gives CASSLSGTGGGYTF.